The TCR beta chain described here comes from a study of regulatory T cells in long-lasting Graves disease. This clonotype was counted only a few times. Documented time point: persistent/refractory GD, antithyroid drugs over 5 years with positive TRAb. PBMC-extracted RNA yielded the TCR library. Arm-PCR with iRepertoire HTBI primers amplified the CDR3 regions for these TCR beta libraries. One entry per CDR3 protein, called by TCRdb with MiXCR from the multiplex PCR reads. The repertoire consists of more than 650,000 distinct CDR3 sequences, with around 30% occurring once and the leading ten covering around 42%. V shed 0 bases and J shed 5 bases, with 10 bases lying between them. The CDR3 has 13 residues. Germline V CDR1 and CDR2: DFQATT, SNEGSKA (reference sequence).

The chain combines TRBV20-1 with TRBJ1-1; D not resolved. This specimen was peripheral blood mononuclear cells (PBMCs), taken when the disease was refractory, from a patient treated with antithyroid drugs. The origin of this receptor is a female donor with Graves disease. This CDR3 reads CSARDPRRTEAFF. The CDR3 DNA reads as TGCAGTGCTAGAGACCCCCGGAGGACTGAAGCTTTCTTT.